One sample yielded the 21 T cell receptor beta chains listed below, sequenced in a study of T cell clusters in autoimmune cytopenias. Tens of thousands of genome equivalents of blood DNA were amplified for TRB. TRB was amplified by touch-down multiplex PCR, primer pools A and B combined. For each CDR3 protein, TCRdb gives one entry from its re-call of the multiplex PCR reads, without DNA. The data include thousands of distinct CDR3 sequences; the top ten clones carry about 4.4%. These data also formed part of another study, on T cell repertoires in aging, cancer and after chemotherapy.

The specimen was peripheral blood. Receptors originate from a human donor in good health.

The chain is built from TRBV18 and TRBJ1-4; no DNA is available, so the TRBD1 call from TCRdb remains unchecked. The germline V gene has CDR1 KGHSH and CDR2 LQKENI. This CDR3 has 15 residues. CDR3 in amino acids: CASSPRQGNNEKLFF.

This clonotype is labeled medium-sized (0.01 to 0.1%) based on frequency. The chain employs TRBV6-6 and TRBJ2-1; the TCRdb call, TRBD1, lacks DNA for checking. The CDR3 consists of 13 residues. Per germline, CDR1 MNHNY and CDR2 SVGAGI (reference sequence). The CDR3 region is CASSFGQGYEQFF.

The chain is built from TRBV6-4 and TRBJ2-1; absent DNA, TCRdb's TRBD2 call cannot be checked. The CDR3 has 16 amino acids. CDR1 MRHNA and CDR2 SNTAGT come from the germline V gene. The CDR3 loop is CASSDSTAGASDEQFF.

This clonotype is called large (0.1 to 1%) based on its frequency. The rearrangement uses TRBV29-1 and TRBJ2-6; with no DNA, the TCRdb D assignment of TRBD1 cannot be verified. Germline V lookup: CDR1 SQVTM, CDR2 ANQGSEA. CDR3 length equals 18 residues. The CDR3 region is CSVEWRRDRGSGANVLTF.

This clonotype ranks as medium-sized in terms of frequency. J is TRBJ2-5 and V is TRBV11-1; the D call of TRBD1 rests on TCRdb alone, since no DNA is present to check it. Germline V gene lookup returns CDR1 SGHAT and CDR2 FQDESV (reference sequence). The CDR3 extends over 13 amino acids. The CDR3 reads CASSPTLVGTQYF.

V gene TRBV10-3 combines with J gene TRBJ2-7; TCRdb's D call of TRBD2 is untestable without DNA. CDR3 length: 15 amino acids. CDR1 ENHRY and CDR2 SYGVKD come from the germline V gene. The CDR3 is CAISDSGRSSYEQYF.

The gene calls are TRBV7-9 and TRBJ2-7; the D call of TRBD1 rests on TCRdb alone, since no DNA is present to check it. Looked up from germline, CDR1 is SEHNR and CDR2 is FQNEAQ (reference sequence). The CDR3 contains 13 residues. This chain's CDR3 is CASSLSRGYEQYF.

The chain has TRBV6-5 and TRBJ1-2; TCRdb picks TRBD1, but there is no DNA to check that call. The length of the CDR3 is 14 residues. Germline V CDR1 and CDR2: MNHEY, SVGAGI. This chain's CDR3 is CASSSGYGGRGYTF.

Considering frequency, this clonotype is medium-sized. The genes are TRBV6-2 or TRBV6-3 and TRBJ2-2; TCRdb's D call of TRBD1 is untestable without DNA. Germline V gene data show CDR1 as MNHEY and CDR2 as SVGEGT. The CDR3 is 15 amino acids. The chain's CDR3 is CASSLPDRATGELFF.

The gene calls are TRBV6-4 and TRBJ2-1. Germline V CDR1 and CDR2: MRHNA, SNTAGT. The CDR3 runs to 14 residues. The CDR3 sequence is CASSDTGEKGEQFF.

The chain is built from TRBV27 and TRBJ2-7; as DNA is missing, the TRBD1 call by TCRdb cannot be tested. CDR1 MNHEY and CDR2 SMNVEV come from the germline V gene (reference sequence). This CDR3 region has 17 residues. CDR3 region: CASRPSAPDRGGYEQYF.

Considering frequency, this clonotype is medium-sized. The chain employs TRBV12-3 or TRBV12-4 and TRBJ2-7; as DNA is missing, the TRBD2 call by TCRdb cannot be tested. CDR3 size: 13 residues. The CDR3 here is CASSLDRRDVQYF.

This clonotype is labeled medium-sized based on frequency. This chain links TRBV6-5 with TRBJ2-2; TCRdb proposes TRBD1, but this gene call is untestable without DNA. Germline V gene data show CDR1 as MNHEY and CDR2 as SVGAGI. CDR3 size: 15 residues. This chain's CDR3 is CASTRPGSGTGELFF.

Frequency places this clonotype as medium-sized. V usage is TRBV6-2 or TRBV6-3 and J usage is TRBJ2-3; TCRdb's assignment of TRBD2 cannot be checked, as there is no DNA. This CDR3 is 16 amino acids long. Germline lookup yields CDR1 MNHEY and CDR2 SVGEGT. CDR3 amino acids: CASRLRSGTSTDTQYF.

The chain combines TRBV12-3 or TRBV12-4 with TRBJ1-1. CDR3 size: 14 residues. CDR3 loop: CASSQAGGRRRAFF.

This clonotype is medium-sized by frequency. The genes are TRBV6-5 and TRBJ2-1; the TRBD1 assignment by TCRdb is unverifiable without DNA. The germline V gene encodes CDR1 MNHEY and CDR2 SVGAGI. There are 15 residues in the CDR3. CDR3 protein: CASSYGWDRANEQFF.

This clonotype is called medium-sized (0.01 to 0.1%) based on its frequency. The V gene is TRBV6-1, the J gene TRBJ2-2; there is no DNA to check the TCRdb D call of TRBD1. Germline V gene sequence: CDR1 MNHNS, CDR2 SASEGT. The CDR3 is 15 residues long. The CDR3: CASSDTGGNTGELFF.

Measured by frequency, this clonotype is medium-sized. The chain recombines TRBV18 with TRBJ2-7. Germline V gene sequence: CDR1 KGHSH, CDR2 LQKENI. This CDR3 spans 14 amino acids. The CDR3 region is CASSPTGGDYEQYF.

The chain couples TRBV5-1 to TRBJ2-1; there is no DNA to check the TCRdb D call of TRBD1. The CDR3 loop spans 16 amino acids. Germline V gene lookup returns CDR1 SGHRS and CDR2 YFSETQ. The CDR3 reads CASSSAGTGSYNEQFF.

CDR3 residues: CASSPRGGGVSSTQYF. The chain couples TRBV5-6 to TRBJ2-3; TCRdb's D call of TRBD1 is untestable without DNA. Germline V gene data show CDR1 as SGHDT and CDR2 as YYEEEE. The CDR3 has 16 residues.

Measured by frequency, this clonotype is medium-sized. The V call is TRBV12-3 or TRBV12-4, the J call TRBJ2-1; the TCRdb D gene call, TRBD2, has no DNA to confirm it. The CDR3 totals 15 residues. CDR3 sequence: CASSLTSGRVYEQFF.